These 7 T cell receptor beta chains share one sample of origin, sequenced in a study of early T cells in non-severe SARS-CoV-2 infection. One entry per CDR3 protein results from TCRdb running MiXCR on the 5' RACE reads. Of 55,000 to 70,000 distinct CDR3 sequences listed, about 12% were seen once; the top ten hold 4.5% to 5.5%. Sequenced: whole blood. Receptors originate from an adult who was a healthcare worker with PCR-confirmed SARS-CoV-2 infection or an uninfected control (not recorded which).

This clonotype was found many times. The gene calls are TRBV15 and TRBJ2-4, with D maybe TRBD1 (5 bases). V was cut by 3 bases and J by 5 bases, with 11 bases left in between. CDR1 LNHNV and CDR2 YYDKDF come from the germline V gene (reference sequence). The CDR3 length is 14 residues. CDR3 nucleotide sequence: TGTGCCACCAGCAGCGACAGACATGAAAACATTCAGTACTTC. Protein sequence: CATSSDRHENIQYF.

There are many counts of this clonotype. V usage is TRBV6-5 and J usage is TRBJ2-6; no reliable D call. The CDR3 contains 16 residues. Trimming pared 6 bases from V and 0 bases from J, leaving 12 bases between. CDR1 and CDR2 from the germline V gene are MNHEY and SVGAGI. In DNA, the CDR3 is TGTGCCAGCAGAGACCAACTTAGCTCTGGGGCCAACGTCCTGACTTTC. This encodes CASRDQLSSGANVLTF.

As DNA, the CDR3 is TGCAGTGCTAGAGTCAGCAATGAGCAGTTCTTC. It translates to CSARVSNEQFF. J is TRBJ2-1 and V is TRBV20-1; no firm D call. Trimming removed 1 base at V and 6 bases at J, with 4 bases between. The CDR3 consists of 11 residues. Germline CDR1 and CDR2: DFQATT and SNEGSKA (reference sequence).

The chain uses TRBV7-9 and TRBJ2-1; D may be TRBD2 (5 bases). Per germline, CDR1 SEHNR and CDR2 FQNEAQ (reference sequence). V was trimmed by 5 bases and J by 6 bases, leaving 11 bases between them. The CDR3 sequence is 13 residues long. The CDR3 region is CASSPGVGNEQFF. The CDR3 coding sequence is TGTGCCAGCAGCCCCGGGGTCGGCAATGAGCAGTTCTTC.

The chain recombines TRBV7-2 with TRBJ1-1; 7 bases fit TRBD1. Germline CDR1 SGHTA, CDR2 FQGNSA. The CDR3 extends over 14 amino acids. The trim removed 5 bases at V and 6 bases at J, leaving 9 bases unmatched. CDR3 sequence: CASSRTGAGAEAFF. The CDR3, as DNA: TGTGCCAGCAGCCGTACAGGGGCCGGGGCTGAAGCTTTCTTT.

The chain carries TRBV6-1 and TRBJ1-1; D may be TRBD1 (6 bases). V lost 2 bases and J 4 bases, leaving 8 bases between the germline ends. CDR3 length: 13 residues. Germline V CDR1 and CDR2: MNHNS, SASEGT. DNA for the CDR3: TGTGCCAGCAGTGAACTGGGGGCCACTGAAGCTTTCTTT. This gives the protein CASSELGATEAFF.

The rearrangement joins TRBV29-1 to TRBJ1-1; D ambiguous. The CDR3 totals 12 residues. Germline V lookup: CDR1 SQVTM, CDR2 ANQGSEA. Deletions cut 4 bases from V and 7 bases from J, with 13 bases between. CDR3 in DNA: TGCAGCGTTGTAGTATCGACACTTGAAGCTTTCTTT. As protein: CSVVVSTLEAFF.